The present T cell receptor beta chain was sequenced within a study of cytomegalovirus exposure and HLA in healthy donors. 60 Vbeta and 13 Jbeta primers were used in PCR. Clones were sequenced by immunoSEQ multiplex PCR, and TCRdb holds only the in-frame ones, with some missing. Seen here are more than 65,000 clones, roughly 71% observed once, and the top ten hold roughly 10%. J gave up 8 bases and V 2 bases, and 8 bases lay outside the gene matches. The CDR3 is 16 amino acids. Per germline, CDR1 SGHAT and CDR2 FQNNGV. The J gene is TRBJ2-3, the V gene TRBV11-2, with 12 bases fitting TRBD2. The TCR sequence derives from an older woman in good health and CMV-seropositive. Sequences were obtained from PBMCs. CDR3 sequence (DNA): TGTGCCAGCAGCTTACAACCTAGCGGGGGGGCGAGTACGCAGTATTTT. The encoded protein is CASSLQPSGGASTQYF.